One and the same sample provided the 14 T cell receptor beta chains below, sequenced in a study of blood T cells in healthy people across ages. Using a J-beta primer mix together with a sample-barcoded 5' primer, a second PCR was run for roughly 6 to 11 cycles. MiXCR was run by TCRdb on the 5' RACE reads, yielding one entry per CDR3 protein. The data hold around 970,000 distinct CDR3 sequences, with approximately 50% observed a single time. Sequenced: blood. The origin of the receptors is a woman aged 55-69 years in good health.

The chain carries TRBV11-2 and TRBJ1-5; 8 bases fit TRBD1. This CDR3 comprises 18 residues. In germline, CDR1 is SGHAT, CDR2 FQNNGV. The ends lost 1 base at V and 0 bases at J; junction bases unmatched: 8. CDR3 sequence (DNA): TGTGCCAGCAGCTTAGGTGGACAGGGAGGGTATAGCAATCAGCCCCAGCATTTT. This gives the protein CASSLGGQGGYSNQPQHF.

The table lists this clonotype with a few counts. This chain links TRBV29-1 with TRBJ2-7, with TRBD2 matching over 7 bases. CDR1 is SQVTM, CDR2 ANQGSEA, per germline. The CDR3 totals 13 residues. The V gene end was trimmed by 1 base and the J gene end by 7 bases; junction bases not matched to a gene: 7. CDR3 residues: CSVEGTSANEQYF. CDR3 sequence (DNA): TGCAGCGTTGAAGGCACTAGCGCCAATGAGCAGTACTTC.

This clonotype was observed many times. The chain recombines TRBV29-1 with TRBJ2-7, with 12 bases lining up with TRBD1. The germline gives CDR1 SQVTM, CDR2 ANQGSEA. V was pared by 6 bases and J by 2 bases, with 2 bases of the junction left unmatched. There are 13 residues in the CDR3. CDR3 sequence reads: CSVGDRGPYEQYF. Here the CDR3 DNA reads TGCAGCGTCGGGGACAGGGGGCCCTACGAGCAGTACTTC.

The chain is built from TRBV20-1 and TRBJ1-1, with D possibly TRBD1 on 5 matching bases. The V end was cut by 0 bases, the J end by 5 bases, with 10 bases between. The CDR3 runs 13 residues. The germline V gene has CDR1 DFQATT and CDR2 SNEGSKA (reference sequence). Here the CDR3 reads CSAREGGRTEAFF. The CDR3 nucleotides are TGCAGTGCTAGAGAGGGGGGTCGGACTGAAGCTTTCTTT.

The V call is TRBV2, the J call TRBJ2-7; either TRBD1 or TRBD2 may fit D (5 bases each). The ends were cut back, 6 bases at V and 11 bases at J, with 23 bases in the middle. Germline CDR1 reads SNHLY; CDR2 reads FYNNEI. The CDR3 spans 14 residues. The CDR3 region is CASREGSEIPREYF. For the CDR3, the DNA is TGTGCCAGCAGAGAGGGTAGCGAGATCCCCAGGGAGTACTTC.

The genes are TRBV13 and TRBJ2-6; possibly TRBD1 or TRBD2 for D (7 bases each). Trimming took off 6 bases at V and 0 bases at J, with 18 bases between the two ends. Per germline, CDR1 PRHDT and CDR2 FYEKMQ (reference sequence). CDR3 length: 18 residues. CDR3 protein: CASSTRGGEISGANVLTF. The DNA of the CDR3 is TGTGCCAGCAGTACCAGGGGGGGGGAGATCTCTGGGGCCAACGTCCTGACTTTC. The entire variable domain, with the rest obtained from reference TRBV13 and TRBJ2-6, is as follows: AAGVIQSPRHLIKEKRETATLKCYPIPRHDTVYWYQQGPGQDPQFLISFYEKMQSDKGSIPDRFSAQQFSDYHSELNMSSLELGDSALYFCASSTRGGEISGANVLTFGAGSRLTVL.

This rearrangement joins TRBV20-1 to TRBJ2-1, with no clear D. In germline, CDR1 is DFQATT, CDR2 SNEGSKA (reference sequence). V was trimmed by 5 bases and J by 5 bases, leaving 10 bases between them. The CDR3 consists of 12 residues. CDR3 nucleotides: TGCAGTGCTCCTGGAGCCCACAATGAGCAGTTCTTC. It codes for CSAPGAHNEQFF.

The table lists this clonotype with a few counts. The rearrangement joins TRBV10-3 to TRBJ2-1; no reliable D call. Trimming took 4 bases from V and 5 from J, leaving 3 bases between them. CDR1 is ENHRY, CDR2 SYGVKD, per germline. The CDR3 contains 11 residues. CDR3 in DNA: TGTGCCATCAGTGTCCACAATGAGCAGTTCTTC. Its protein is CAISVHNEQFF.

This chain uses TRBV13 with TRBJ1-2; D not resolved. Per the germline V gene, CDR1 is PRHDT and CDR2 is FYEKMQ (reference sequence). The V and J ends lost 10 bases and 0 bases respectively, with 12 bases between them. The CDR3 is 13 amino acids. This CDR3 reads CANSQPSNYGYTF. CDR3 in DNA: TGTGCCAACTCACAGCCATCTAACTATGGCTACACCTTC.

The chain couples TRBV5-1 to TRBJ2-5; 11 bases match TRBD2. V lost 4 bases to trimming and J lost 11 bases; unmatched junction nucleotides: 19. The germline gives CDR1 SGHRS, CDR2 YFSETQ. The CDR3 spans 17 residues. Here the CDR3 reads CASSLMIPGLAANEQYF. The CDR3 region has the DNA TGCGCCAGCAGCCTCATGATACCGGGACTAGCGGCCAATGAGCAGTACTTC.

This clonotype appeared a few times. The chain uses TRBV10-3 and TRBJ2-7, with 7 positions matching TRBD1. The germline CDR1 and CDR2 sequences are ENHRY and SYGVKD. V dropped 4 bases and J dropped 2; count of bases not matched to a gene: 8. The CDR3 runs 15 residues. CDR3 in amino acids: CAISVGTDTPYEQYF. For the CDR3, the DNA is TGTGCCATCAGTGTAGGGACAGATACACCCTACGAGCAGTACTTC.

The rearrangement joins TRBV5-1 to TRBJ2-5; TRBD1 is a possible D gene (5 bases). The germline V and J ends were trimmed by 0 bases and 5 bases, with 11 bases remaining between them. The CDR3 length is 14 residues. The germline V gene has CDR1 SGHRS and CDR2 YFSETQ. DNA of the CDR3: TGCGCCAGCAGCTTGGGACAGCTCAAGGAGACCCAGTACTTC. It translates to CASSLGQLKETQYF.

This clonotype came up a few times. The chain carries TRBV6-5 and TRBJ2-1, with D possibly being TRBD2 (6 bases). Between the trimmed V and J ends, which lost 5 bases and 4 bases, there was a span of 18 bases. Germline CDR1 is MNHEY and CDR2 is SVGAGI. This CDR3 region has 16 residues. CDR3 DNA: TGTGCCAGCAGTCTCGACACTAGCTGGAAATACAATGAGCAGTTCTTC. Residues: CASSLDTSWKYNEQFF.

V and J are TRBV20-1 and TRBJ2-7; 13 nucleotides agree with TRBD2. With V trimmed by 6 bases and J by 7 bases, 18 bases remained unmatched. The CDR3 length is 17 residues. Germline lookup yields CDR1 DFQATT and CDR2 SNEGSKA (reference sequence). In DNA form, the CDR3 reads TGCAGTGCCAGCGGACTAGCGGGAGTAATGGGACTGGGAGAGCAGTACTTC. Translating gives CSASGLAGVMGLGEQYF.